Here is one T cell receptor beta chain with its context. Its antigen is undetermined. This sample is part of a study of T cells in Graves' hyperthyroidism and ophthalmopathy. Researchers took RNA transcripts and amplified the TCR beta CDR3 regions from them. The TCR CDR3 first-round RT-PCR relied on the HTBI primer set. TCRdb re-analysed the multiplex PCR reads in MiXCR, keeping a single row per CDR3 protein. The sample includes 250,000 to 300,000 distinct CDR3 sequences, about 13% of them seen just once. Hyperthyroidism patients were newly diagnosed, had disease duration under 2 months, and were aged 18 to 65 years. Exclusion of patients followed from uncontrolled infection, other autoimmune disease, pregnancy or lactation. Per germline, CDR1 SGHTA and CDR2 FQGNSA. Trimming removed 3 bases from V and 1 base from J, with 9 bases in between. The CDR3 loop spans 15 amino acids. Study-wide results and caveats: From stable hyperthyroidism, ophthalmopathy was separated by a 13 V-J model.

Sequenced input: blood. The V call is TRBV7-2, the J call TRBJ2-2; a weak D match, TRBD2 (6 bases). The sequence derives from a woman aged 40 to 50 with Graves' hyperthyroidism. The CDR3 bases are TGTGCCAGCAGCTTTGCGGGAAAGAACACCGGGGAGCTGTTTTTT. This gives the protein CASSFAGKNTGELFF.